This entry is about one TCR beta chain. What it recognizes is unknown. PCR was performed using 60 Vbeta and 13 Jbeta primers. Per the original methods: Per a later analysis, the number of unique TCR beta chains was roughly 80 million, of which around 10 million were shared. Clones were sequenced by immunoSEQ multiplex PCR, and TCRdb holds only the in-frame ones, with some missing. Clone size and V and J calls were adopted from that table, with D and trimming inferred from the DNA. The table lists about 130,000 clones, 80% of them singletons. This sample was taken from a study of cytomegalovirus exposure and HLA in healthy donors. Notes on the study in general: By HLA locus, TCR association rates varied in a later analysis, with DRB1 showing the most and HLA-C the fewest. Several of the most significant clusters appeared linked to common viral pathogens, based on a later analysis. Using a false discovery rate of 0.05, a later analysis showed that approximately 18,000 TCR beta sequences were associated with HLA alleles.

Trimming shortened V by 4 bases and J by 2 bases, and 25 bases separated the two germline ends. Germline V gives CDR1 MGHRA, CDR2 YSYEKL. The CDR3 is 19 amino acids. Material: PBMCs. This sequence joins TRBV4-1 and TRBJ2-3, with TRBD1 as a possible D gene (5 bases). The TCR was taken from a man younger than 40 in good health and CMV-seronegative. The CDR3 here is CASSPALWGGPQPTDTQYF. The DNA of the CDR3 is TGCGCCAGCAGCCCAGCCTTGTGGGGCGGACCTCAACCCACAGATACGCAGTATTTT.